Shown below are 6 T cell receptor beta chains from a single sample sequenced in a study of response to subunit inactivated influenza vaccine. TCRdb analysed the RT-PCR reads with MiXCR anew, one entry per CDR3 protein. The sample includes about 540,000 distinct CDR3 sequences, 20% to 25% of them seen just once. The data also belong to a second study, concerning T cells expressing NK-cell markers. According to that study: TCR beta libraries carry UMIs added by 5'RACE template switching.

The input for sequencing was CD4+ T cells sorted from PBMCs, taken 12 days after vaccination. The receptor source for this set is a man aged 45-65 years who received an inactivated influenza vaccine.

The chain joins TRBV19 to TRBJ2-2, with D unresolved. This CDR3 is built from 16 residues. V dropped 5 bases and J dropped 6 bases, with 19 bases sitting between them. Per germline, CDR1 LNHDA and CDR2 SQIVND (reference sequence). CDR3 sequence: CASSLYGASWSGELFF. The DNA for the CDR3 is TGTGCCAGTAGTCTTTATGGAGCGTCATGGTCCGGGGAGCTGTTTTTT. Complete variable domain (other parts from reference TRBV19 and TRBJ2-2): DGGITQSPKYLFRKEGQNVTLSCEQNLNHDAMYWYRQDPGQGLRLIYYSQIVNDFQKGDIAEGYSVSREKKESFPLTVTSAQKNPTAFYLCASSLYGASWSGELFFGEGSRLTVL.

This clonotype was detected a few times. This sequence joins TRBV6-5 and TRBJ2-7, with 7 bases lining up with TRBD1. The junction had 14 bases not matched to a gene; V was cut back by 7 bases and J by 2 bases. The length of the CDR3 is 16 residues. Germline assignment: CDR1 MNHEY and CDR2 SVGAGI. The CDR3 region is CASTNSYDRVTYEQYF. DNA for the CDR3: TGTGCCAGCACTAACTCTTACGACAGGGTGACCTACGAGCAGTACTTC.

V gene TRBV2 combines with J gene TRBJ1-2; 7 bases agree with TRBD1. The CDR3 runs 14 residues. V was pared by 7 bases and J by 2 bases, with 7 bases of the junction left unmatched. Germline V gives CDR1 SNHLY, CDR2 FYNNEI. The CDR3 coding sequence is TGTGCCAGCAATTTAGGGACAGTCAACTATGGCTACACCTTC. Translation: CASNLGTVNYGYTF.

CDR3 DNA sequence: TGTGCCAGCAGCCTCGGGGGAAACTCGGGGCAGTACTTC. It codes for CASSLGGNSGQYF. V and J are TRBV3-1 and TRBJ2-7; TRBD2 might be the D (6 bases). Germline V gene data show CDR1 as LGHDT and CDR2 as YNNKEL (reference sequence). V was trimmed by 4 bases and J by 9 bases, leaving 16 bases between them. The CDR3 extends over 13 amino acids.

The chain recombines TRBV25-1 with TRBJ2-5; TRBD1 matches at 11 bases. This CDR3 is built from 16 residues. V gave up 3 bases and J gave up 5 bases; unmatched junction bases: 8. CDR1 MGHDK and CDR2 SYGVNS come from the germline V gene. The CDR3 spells CASSDPGTGGIETQYF. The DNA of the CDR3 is TGTGCCAGCAGTGATCCCGGGACAGGGGGTATTGAGACCCAGTACTTC.

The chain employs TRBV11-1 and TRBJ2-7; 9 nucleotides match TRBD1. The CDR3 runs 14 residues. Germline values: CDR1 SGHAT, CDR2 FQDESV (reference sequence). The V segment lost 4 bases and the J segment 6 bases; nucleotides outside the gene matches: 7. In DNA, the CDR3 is TGTGCCAGCAGCTCCGGGACAGGGTCTATCGAGCAGTACTTC. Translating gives CASSSGTGSIEQYF.